This T cell receptor beta chain was obtained from a study of OX40 agonist ivuxolimab in advanced cancers. CDR3 length: 14 residues. V shed 4 bases and J 5 bases; nucleotides not matched to a gene: 5. CDR1 is MNHNS and CDR2 is SASEGT in the germline V gene. This clone has only a few counts. Generated by immunoSEQ multiplex PCR, the TCRdb table keeps only in-frame clones and is missing some. The sample has tens of thousands of clones, about 88% seen once. The rearrangement joins TRBV6-1 to TRBJ1-1, with 9 positions matching TRBD1. The source of this sequence is an adult with an advanced solid tumor such as melanoma, head and neck, liver or kidney cancer. The sample was CD4+ or CD8+ T cells sorted from blood, taken in a trial of the OX40 agonist ivuxolimab. DNA of the CDR3: TGTGCCAGCAGTGGGTCCGGGACAGGGACTGAAGCTTTCTTT. Protein sequence: CASSGSGTGTEAFF.